Reported below is one TCR beta chain. Its antigen is currently unknown. Germline assignment: CDR1 SQVTM and CDR2 ANQGSEA. This CDR3 is built from 13 residues. The V segment lost 8 bases and the J segment 4 bases; nucleotides outside the gene matches: 9. Unsorted whole blood yielded the blood RNA, and germline DNA was also extracted. Chronic HBV infection, which was untreated, was present in the patients. This sample was taken from a study of tumor-infiltrating lymphocytes in primary liver carcinoma. Across the whole study: Men and women, 30 to 69 years of age, made up the patients.

The researchers produced TCR beta cDNA from around 500 ng total RNA with a constant-region primer. Construction of TCR beta libraries relied on three successive nested multiplex PCR rounds employing slightly modified ARM-PCR. Amplification in the first two PCR rounds was performed using TRBV1-TRBV30 forward primers and a C-beta reverse primer for 10 cycles each. TCRdb analysed the multiplex PCR reads with MiXCR anew, one entry per CDR3 protein. The data show some 190,000 distinct CDR3 sequences, about 55% seen once. General study results and limits: Comparison of CD4+ and CD8+ repertoires was precluded by bulk unsorted samples. The study found a significantly higher top-250-clone fraction in tumors than in blood (p = 0.039).

The chain is built from TRBV29-1 and TRBJ2-5; 8 bases map to TRBD1. The sequence derives from a man in his forties with primary liver carcinoma and hepatitis B virus infection. The source material was peripheral blood. The CDR3 loop is CSFSGTGRETQYF. The CDR3 coding sequence is TGCAGCTTCTCGGGGACAGGACGAGAGACCCAGTACTTC.